This passage covers 19 T cell receptor beta chains from one sample sequenced in a study of response to subunit inactivated influenza vaccine. TCRdb redid the calling of the RT-PCR reads with MiXCR, one entry per CDR3 protein. The sample yields about 650,000 distinct CDR3 sequences, approximately 15% seen once. The specimen comprised PBMCs from blood, sampled 12 days after vaccination. Receptors were obtained from a man aged 50-60 years who received an inactivated influenza vaccine.

The chain recombines TRBV28 with TRBJ2-2, with a weak D call TRBD1 (6 bases). The CDR3 sequence is 15 residues long. Germline V gene lookup returns CDR1 MDHEN and CDR2 SYDVKM. The V end lost 6 bases, the J end lost 0 bases, and 11 bases lay between the germline ends. DNA of the CDR3: TGTGCCAGCAGCCCCACAGGGACGAACACCGGGGAGCTGTTTTTT. Translated, it gives CASSPTGTNTGELFF.

The chain couples TRBV5-1 to TRBJ2-3, with D perhaps TRBD1 (5 bases). The CDR3 totals 13 residues. V lost 9 bases and J 4 bases, leaving 15 bases between the germline ends. The germline V gene encodes CDR1 SGHRS and CDR2 YFSETQ. This chain's CDR3 is CATREQDPDTQYF. The CDR3 nucleotides read TGCGCCACCAGGGAACAGGATCCAGATACGCAGTATTTT.

This chain joins TRBV11-1 and TRBJ2-5; D is uncertain. V was trimmed by 6 bases and J by 5 bases, leaving 7 bases between them. Germline values: CDR1 SGHAT, CDR2 FQDESV (reference sequence). The CDR3 runs 11 residues. For the CDR3, the DNA is TGTGCCAGCAGAGACGAGGAGACCCAGTACTTC. Translated: CASRDEETQYF. The variable domain in full, with the rest retrieved from reference TRBV11-1 and TRBJ2-5, is EAEVAQSPRYKITEKSQAVAFWCDPISGHATLYWYRQILGQGPELLVQFQDESVVDDSQLPKDRFSAERLKGVDSTLKIQPAELGDSAMYLCASRDEETQYFGPGTRLLVL.

The table lists this clonotype with a few counts. The V call is TRBV15, the J call TRBJ2-3, with 9 bases fitting TRBD1. Germline values: CDR1 LNHNV, CDR2 YYDKDF (reference sequence). J gave up 4 bases and V 1 base, and 9 bases lay outside the gene matches. CDR3 length equals 17 residues. The CDR3 coding sequence is TGTGCCACCAGCAGAGCTTACCCGGACAGGGGCGCAGATACGCAGTATTTT. Translated, it gives CATSRAYPDRGADTQYF.

This clonotype was counted only a few times. This rearrangement joins TRBV7-6 to TRBJ1-5, with D possibly matching TRBD1 (5 bases). The germline V gene encodes CDR1 SGHVS and CDR2 FNYEAQ. Trimming shortened V by 1 base and J by 0 bases, and 7 bases separated the two germline ends. The CDR3 extends over 15 amino acids. CDR3 coding DNA: TGTGCCAGCAGCTTAGGGGACCATAGCAATCAGCCCCAGCATTTT. Encoded protein: CASSLGDHSNQPQHF.

The rearrangement joins TRBV2 to TRBJ2-2; D not certain. Germline assignment: CDR1 SNHLY and CDR2 FYNNEI. V was clipped by 10 bases and J by 1 base, with 7 bases between them. The CDR3 spans 12 residues. As DNA, the CDR3 is TGTGCCACAGCACTGAACACCGGGGAGCTGTTTTTT. This gives the protein CATALNTGELFF.

CDR3 region: CASSFSQGITEAFF. In DNA form, the CDR3 reads TGTGCCAGCAGCTTTAGCCAGGGAATAACTGAAGCTTTCTTT. The rearrangement joins TRBV7-9 to TRBJ1-1; D perhaps matches TRBD1 (5 bases). The CDR3 contains 14 residues. Germline CDR1 and CDR2: SEHNR and FQNEAQ (reference sequence). V lost 3 bases and J 5 bases, leaving 13 bases between the germline ends.

This clonotype was seen ten or more times. The gene calls are TRBV29-1 and TRBJ2-5, with a weak D call TRBD2 (5 bases). CDR3 length equals 13 residues. CDR1 and CDR2 (germline): SQVTM, ANQGSEA. Trimming left V 2 bases short and J 3 bases short, with 10 bases between. The CDR3 DNA is TGCAGCGTTGAAAGAGGGAGCGAAGAGACCCAGTACTTC. This sequence encodes CSVERGSEETQYF.

V and J are TRBV11-2 and TRBJ2-1; no firm D call. The germline V gene has CDR1 SGHAT and CDR2 FQNNGV. CDR3 length equals 16 residues. The germline V and J ends were trimmed by 1 base and 0 bases, with 10 bases remaining between them. CDR3 loop: CASSLVYFSSYNEQFF. The CDR3 DNA sequence: TGTGCCAGCAGCTTAGTATACTTTAGCTCCTACAATGAGCAGTTCTTC.

This clonotype was seen repeatedly, ten times or more. J is TRBJ2-3 and V is TRBV20-1; TRBD2 aligns across 10 bases. The junction had 9 bases not matched to a gene; V was cut back by 3 bases and J by 3 bases. The CDR3 sequence is 16 residues long. Germline assignment: CDR1 DFQATT and CDR2 SNEGSKA (reference sequence). CDR3 bases: TGCAGTGCTAGGACCCGGACTAGCGGAAGGACAGATACGCAGTATTTT. Amino acid sequence: CSARTRTSGRTDTQYF.

In this sample, this clonotype turned up a few times. This CDR3 is CASSLENGKQYF. The CDR3 DNA sequence: TGTGCCAGCAGCTTAGAGAACGGAAAGCAGTACTTC. J is TRBJ2-7 and V is TRBV7-9; D is unclear. Trimming removed 1 base from V and 8 bases from J, with 9 bases in between. The CDR3 is made up of 12 amino acids. The V gene's germline CDR1 is SEHNR and CDR2 FQNEAQ (reference sequence).

This sequence joins TRBV27 and TRBJ2-7; D is uncertain. Germline V CDR1 and CDR2: MNHEY, SMNVEV (reference sequence). The CDR3 loop spans 15 amino acids. V dropped 2 bases and J dropped 0 bases, with 11 bases sitting between them. In DNA form, the CDR3 reads TGTGCCAGCAGTTTAGCAACTTTAAGCTCCTACGAGCAGTACTTC. This translates into CASSLATLSSYEQYF.

The sample holds a few counts of this clonotype. The chain links TRBV28 to TRBJ1-2; perhaps TRBD1 as D (5 bases). The CDR3 is made up of 13 amino acids. Trimming removed 6 bases at V and 14 bases at J, with 22 bases between. Per the germline V gene, CDR1 is MDHEN and CDR2 is SYDVKM. The CDR3 region has the DNA TGTGCCAGCAGCCTCGGGACGGACGCCGAGAGTACCTTC. Translated, it gives CASSLGTDAESTF.

This clonotype has just a few counts. This chain links TRBV5-1 with TRBJ1-1; 8 bases align to TRBD1. This CDR3 contains 13 residues. Germline lookup yields CDR1 SGHRS and CDR2 YFSETQ. Germline trimming cut 4 bases from V and 5 bases from J; bases unmatched to any gene: 4. The CDR3 DNA sequence: TGCGCCAGCAGCCCGGACAGGGTAACTGAAGCTTTCTTT. It is translated as CASSPDRVTEAFF.

This clonotype was found many times. The chain uses TRBV19 and TRBJ2-2, with D tentatively TRBD1 or TRBD2 (5 bases each). The CDR3 is made up of 16 amino acids. Trimming took 6 bases from V and 5 from J, leaving 19 bases between them. Germline CDR1 reads LNHDA; CDR2 reads SQIVND (reference sequence). The CDR3 DNA reads TGTGCCAGTAGCCGTCAACCGGGACCAAAGACCGGGGAGCTGTTTTTT. Encoded protein: CASSRQPGPKTGELFF.

The rearrangement joins TRBV7-6 to TRBJ2-7; 11 nucleotides line up with TRBD1. The CDR3 spans 16 residues. V shed 3 bases and J 4 bases; nucleotides not matched to a gene: 8. Germline loops: CDR1 SGHVS, CDR2 FNYEAQ. Here the CDR3 reads CASSLVSGTGGYEQYF. DNA for the CDR3: TGTGCCAGCAGCTTGGTATCTGGGACAGGGGGTTACGAGCAGTACTTC. The complete variable domain, with remaining parts taken from reference TRBV7-6 and TRBJ2-7, reads GAGVSQSPRYKVTKRGQDVALRCDPISGHVSLYWYRQALGQGPEFLTYFNYEAQQDKSGLPNDRFSAERPEGSISTLTIQRTEQRDSAMYRCASSLVSGTGGYEQYFGPGTRLTVT.

This clonotype was recorded at least ten times. The chain carries TRBV29-1 and TRBJ1-1, with D unclear. Trimming pared 6 bases from V and 6 bases from J, leaving 20 bases between. CDR1 is SQVTM, CDR2 ANQGSEA, per germline. The CDR3 runs 14 residues. This chain's CDR3 is CSVERLFSRAEAFF. The CDR3 bases are TGCAGCGTAGAAAGGTTATTCTCGCGGGCTGAAGCTTTCTTT.

The chain recombines TRBV16 with TRBJ2-1; 8 bases match TRBD1. Trimming at V came to 5 bases and at J to 2 bases, leaving 8 bases not matched to a gene. CDR3 length: 16 residues. Germline lookup yields CDR1 KGHSY and CDR2 FQNENV. The CDR3 is CASSKGQGVAYNEQFF. The CDR3 DNA follows: TGTGCCAGCAGCAAAGGACAGGGAGTAGCCTACAATGAGCAGTTCTTC.

The sample holds a few counts of this clonotype. CDR3 region: CASTNEGTSYEQYF. CDR3 sequence (DNA): TGTGCCAGCACCAATGAGGGGACCTCCTACGAGCAGTACTTC. The genes are TRBV2 and TRBJ2-7; either TRBD1 or TRBD2 may supply D (5 bases each). The V and J ends lost 7 bases and 0 bases respectively, with 13 bases between them. The CDR3 is 14 amino acids. Germline CDR1 SNHLY, CDR2 FYNNEI.